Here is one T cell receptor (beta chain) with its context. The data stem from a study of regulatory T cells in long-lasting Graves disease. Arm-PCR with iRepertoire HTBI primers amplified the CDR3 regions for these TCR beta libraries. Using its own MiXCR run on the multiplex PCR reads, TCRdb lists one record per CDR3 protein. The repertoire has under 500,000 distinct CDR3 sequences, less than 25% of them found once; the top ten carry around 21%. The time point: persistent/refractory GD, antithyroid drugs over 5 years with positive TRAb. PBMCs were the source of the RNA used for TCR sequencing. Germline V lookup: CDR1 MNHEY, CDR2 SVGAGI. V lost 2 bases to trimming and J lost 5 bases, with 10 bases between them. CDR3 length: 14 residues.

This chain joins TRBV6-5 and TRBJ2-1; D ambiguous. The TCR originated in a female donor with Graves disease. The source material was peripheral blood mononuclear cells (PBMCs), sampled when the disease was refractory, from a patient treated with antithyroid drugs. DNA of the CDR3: TGTGCCAGCAGTTACGGTGGTACCCACAATGAGCAGTTCTTC. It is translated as CASSYGGTHNEQFF.